Shown below are 32 T cell receptor beta chains from a single sample sequenced in a study of blood T cell repertoires in COVID-19 (dated by TCRdb to about 2020). The library was obtained by the immunoSEQ multiplex PCR assay. As stored in TCRdb, this immuneACCESS dataset retains in-frame rearrangements with V and J assigned. A fraction of the clones does not appear; measured against another copy, unresolved V genes explain less than half of the discrepancy, and the remainder lacks a known reason. A total of about 360,000 clones appear in this sample, more than 85% of them only once. Of the sample, roughly 3.1% is held by the ten largest clones. The specimen sequenced was peripheral blood. The receptors originated from a human donor in a cohort sampled during active COVID-19.

The rearrangement joins TRBV7-8 to TRBJ2-1, with D possibly TRBD2 on 5 matching bases. The CDR3 sequence is 12 residues long. The germline V and J ends were trimmed by 1 base and 12 bases, with 10 bases remaining between them. The germline V gene has CDR1 SGHVS and CDR2 FQNEAQ. CDR3 sequence: CASSLGLGGQFF. The CDR3 bases are TGTGCCAGCAGCTTAGGGTTAGGAGGGCAGTTCTTC.

This chain joins TRBV28 and TRBJ1-6; 9 bases agree with TRBD1. The CDR3 has 17 amino acids. Trimming at V came to 2 bases and at J to 2 bases, leaving 4 bases not matched to a gene. CDR1 is MDHEN and CDR2 is SYDVKM in the germline V gene. CDR3 DNA: TGTGCCAGCAGTTTACTGGACAGGGGCGCCTATAATTCACCCCTCCACTTT. This encodes CASSLLDRGAYNSPLHF.

This clone was counted a single time. The genes are TRBV3-1 (or the pseudogene TRBV3-2) and TRBJ2-7; 10 nucleotides agree with TRBD2. CDR1 LGHDT and CDR2 YNNKEL come from the germline V gene (reference sequence). The V and J ends lost 1 base and 4 bases, in that order; junction bases with no gene match: 16. The CDR3 runs to 19 residues. The CDR3 region is CASSQATPGLAQRIYEQYF. Here the CDR3 DNA reads TGTGCCAGCAGCCAAGCAACCCCGGGACTAGCGCAGCGGATTTACGAGCAGTACTTC.

This rearrangement joins TRBV2 to TRBJ2-2; 14 bases map to TRBD2. V lost 6 bases and J lost 5; bases outside the gene matches: 2. Germline loops: CDR1 SNHLY, CDR2 FYNNEI. The CDR3 totals 15 residues. CDR3 in DNA: TGTGCCAGCAGGACTAGCGGGAGGGAGACCGGGGAGCTGTTTTTT. It translates to CASRTSGRETGELFF.

The chain uses TRBV30 and TRBJ1-5; possible D gene TRBD1, 5 bases. CDR1 GTSNPN and CDR2 SVGIG come from the germline V gene (reference sequence). The CDR3 is 13 amino acids. Trimming removed 2 bases at V and 8 bases at J, with 13 bases between. The CDR3 DNA sequence: TGTGCCTGGAGTCGGGCAGGGAGGGAGCCCCAGCATTTT. This encodes CAWSRAGREPQHF.

The V call is TRBV29-1, the J call TRBJ2-3; D unresolved. Germline V lookup: CDR1 SQVTM, CDR2 ANQGSEA. Trimming removed 1 base at V and 6 bases at J, with 11 bases between. This CDR3 is built from 13 residues. The CDR3: CSVEAPSRDTQYF. CDR3 coding DNA: TGCAGCGTTGAAGCTCCCTCCCGGGATACGCAGTATTTT.

The chain combines TRBV27 with TRBJ2-1; TRBD2 agrees at 11 bases. The CDR3 contains 16 residues. Trimming took 3 bases from V and 7 from J; bases not matched to a gene: 8. The V gene's germline CDR1 is MNHEY and CDR2 SMNVEV (reference sequence). As DNA, the CDR3 is TGTGCCAGCAGTTTGGTAGCGGGAGGGTTTGTTAATGAGCAGTTCTTC. Encoded protein: CASSLVAGGFVNEQFF.

This clone was seen only once. The chain has TRBV29-1 and TRBJ2-2; D possibly matches TRBD1 or TRBD2 (5 bases each). The germline V and J ends were trimmed by 7 bases and 1 base, with 10 bases remaining between them. The CDR3 is 13 residues long. Germline CDR1 SQVTM, CDR2 ANQGSEA. In DNA, the CDR3 is TGCAGCGGGGGGACGGGGAACACCGGGGAGCTGTTTTTT. It specifies CSGGTGNTGELFF.

V is TRBV28 and J is TRBJ2-1; TRBD2 matches 8 bases. The germline V gene has CDR1 MDHEN and CDR2 SYDVKM. With V trimmed by 7 bases and J by 8 bases, 16 bases remained unmatched. The CDR3 loop spans 16 amino acids. The CDR3, as DNA: TGTGCCAGCATCCCCCCGGACGGGAGGGCCTTGCATGAGCAGTTCTTC. Its protein is CASIPPDGRALHEQFF.

This clone came up a few times. The chain carries TRBV15 and TRBJ2-1, with 11 bases matching TRBD2. The length of the CDR3 is 18 residues. Germline CDR1 LNHNV, CDR2 YYDKDF (reference sequence). Trimming took 0 bases from V and 0 from J; bases not matched to a gene: 4. The CDR3 here is CATSRELAGALSYNEQFF. In DNA form, the CDR3 reads TGTGCCACCAGCAGAGAACTAGCGGGGGCCCTCTCCTACAATGAGCAGTTCTTC.

V usage is TRBV5-1 and J usage is TRBJ1-1, with D tentatively TRBD1 (6 bases). The ends were cut back, 3 bases at V and 3 bases at J, with 15 bases in the middle. CDR3 length: 15 amino acids. The germline CDR1 and CDR2 sequences are SGHRS and YFSETQ. The CDR3 nucleotides are TGCGCCAGCAGCTCACGGCAGGGGCCGGACACTGAAGCTTTCTTT. This gives the protein CASSSRQGPDTEAFF.

The chain recombines TRBV30 with TRBJ2-7, with D uncertain. Germline V gene sequence: CDR1 GTSNPN, CDR2 SVGIG (reference sequence). Between the trimmed V and J ends, which lost 4 bases and 0 bases, there was a span of 7 bases. This CDR3 region has 12 residues. CDR3 DNA sequence: TGTGCCTGGACTAGGAGCTCCTACGAGCAGTACTTC. Translation: CAWTRSSYEQYF. The whole variable domain, filled in from reference TRBV30 and TRBJ2-7, reads SQTIHQWPATLVQPVGSPLSLECTVEGTSNPNLYWYRQAAGRGLQLLFYSVGIGQISSEVPQNLSASRPQDRQFILSSKKLLLSDSGFYLCAWTRSSYEQYFGPGTRLTVT.

The chain recombines TRBV5-1 with TRBJ1-2; tentatively, D is TRBD1 (5 bases). The length of the CDR3 is 14 residues. Germline values: CDR1 SGHRS, CDR2 YFSETQ. V lost 4 bases to trimming and J lost 3 bases, with 13 bases between them. Here the CDR3 DNA reads TGCGCCAGCAGCCTACAGGAAGGTTACTATGGCTACACCTTC. Amino acids: CASSLQEGYYGYTF.

This clone has a count of ten or more. The CDR3 DNA reads TGTGCCAGCCGGTATGGCTACACCTTC. Protein sequence: CASRYGYTF. This chain uses TRBV21-1 with TRBJ1-2. TRBV21-1 counts as a pseudogene. The CDR3 has 9 residues.

The chain couples TRBV7-2 to TRBJ2-7; D may be TRBD1 (5 bases). Germline CDR1 SGHTA, CDR2 FQGNSA. The CDR3 length is 15 residues. Deletions cut 0 bases from V and 0 bases from J, with 9 bases between. Here the CDR3 DNA reads TGTGCCAGCAGCTTAGCTTTTGGGGCCTCCTACGAGCAGTACTTC. Residues: CASSLAFGASYEQYF.

The chain links TRBV7-9 to TRBJ1-1, with D possibly TRBD1 on 6 matching bases. V lost 5 bases and J lost 5, with 12 bases in between. This CDR3 spans 13 amino acids. Per germline, CDR1 SEHNR and CDR2 FQNEAQ (reference sequence). As DNA, the CDR3 is TGTGCCAGCAGCGAACAAGGGGGAACTGAAGCTTTCTTT. Translating gives CASSEQGGTEAFF.

The rearrangement joins TRBV20-1 to TRBJ2-1; D is unclear. With 4 bases removed from V and 10 bases from J, the gap between germline ends came to 8 bases. This CDR3 spans 10 amino acids. Germline CDR1 is DFQATT and CDR2 is SNEGSKA (reference sequence). The CDR3 DNA follows: TGCAGTGCTAATGACCCAGAGCAGTTCTTC. Translation: CSANDPEQFF.

In this sample, this clone turned up once. This chain joins TRBV28 and TRBJ1-5; D is possibly TRBD1 (5 bases). The CDR3 has 16 residues. V was pared by 6 bases and J by 5 bases, with 20 bases between. Germline CDR1 MDHEN, CDR2 SYDVKM. For the CDR3, the DNA is TGTGCCAGCAGCACCACGGGGAGGGGAAGGGATCAGCCCCAGCATTTT. It codes for CASSTTGRGRDQPQHF.

The V gene is TRBV3-1 (or the pseudogene TRBV3-2), the J gene TRBJ2-6; the D is unclear. V was cut by 4 bases and J by 3 bases, with 7 bases left in between. Germline values: CDR1 LGHDT, CDR2 YNNKEL (reference sequence). The CDR3 length is 14 residues. The DNA of the CDR3 is TGTGCCAGCAGCCCCCCCGGTGGGGCCAACGTCCTGACTTTC. It translates to CASSPPGGANVLTF.

This clone was counted once. The chain has TRBV19 and TRBJ2-5; D call uncertain. Germline CDR1 is LNHDA and CDR2 is SQIVND (reference sequence). The CDR3 runs 11 residues. Trimming stripped 7 bases from V and 5 bases from J, with 8 bases between. The CDR3 protein is CASIQDETQYF. DNA for the CDR3: TGTGCCAGTATTCAGGATGAGACCCAGTACTTC.

The genes are TRBV9 and TRBJ1-2; D might be TRBD1 (5 bases). The CDR3 spans 16 residues. Germline V gene sequence: CDR1 SGDLS, CDR2 YYNGEE. Trimming pared 3 bases from V and 0 bases from J, leaving 15 bases between. Written as DNA, the CDR3 is TGTGCCAGCAGCGGGGGGGTCTTCCTCTCTAACTATGGCTACACCTTC. It specifies CASSGGVFLSNYGYTF.

This clone was seen only a few times. V is TRBV30 and J is TRBJ2-7; 7 positions agree with TRBD1. This CDR3 is built from 12 residues. J gave up 3 bases and V 6 bases, and 5 bases lay outside the gene matches. Germline lookup yields CDR1 GTSNPN and CDR2 SVGIG (reference sequence). CDR3 sequence (DNA): TGTGCCTGCCAGACAGGGAACTACGAGCAGTACTTC. Protein product: CACQTGNYEQYF.

Regarding this clone: The junction and the germline gene differ at one end; a read error may be behind it. CDR3 DNA sequence: TGTGCCAGCAGCTCGGCGACTAGCGGGGGGCCCCTATGGTTC. This gives the protein CASSSATSGGPLWF. The genes are TRBV7-2 and TRBJ2-7; 13 bases match TRBD2. The CDR3 totals 14 residues. The germline CDR1 and CDR2 sequences are SGHTA and FQGNSA.

The V gene is TRBV6-5, the J gene TRBJ2-7; 9 bases match TRBD2. The V segment lost 10 bases and the J segment 0 bases; nucleotides outside the gene matches: 10. Germline V lookup: CDR1 MNHEY, CDR2 SVGAGI. CDR3 length equals 15 residues. The CDR3 DNA is TGTGCCACTTGCTCAGGACTAGCGAGCTCCTACGAGCAGTACTTC. Translation gives CATCSGLASSYEQYF.

V and J are TRBV10-3 and TRBJ2-2; the match to TRBD1 covers 11 bases. With 6 bases clipped from V and 4 bases from J, the junction kept 7 bases outside the gene matches. Germline assignment: CDR1 ENHRY and CDR2 SYGVKD. The CDR3 contains 16 residues. The DNA for the CDR3 is TGTGCCATCAGCCGGACAGGGGGCCGGGGCACCGGGGAGCTGTTTTTT. Amino acids: CAISRTGGRGTGELFF.

This chain connects TRBV2 to TRBJ2-5; perhaps TRBD1 as D (6 bases). This CDR3 comprises 15 residues. The germline CDR1 and CDR2 sequences are SNHLY and FYNNEI. Trimming removed 7 bases from V and 5 bases from J, with 20 bases in between. For the CDR3, the DNA is TGTGCCAGCAATAATGCGGGTGTTCAGGGGGAGACCCAGTACTTC. Translated: CASNNAGVQGETQYF.

In this sample, this clone turned up a few times. The chain recombines TRBV28 with TRBJ1-1; D is unclear. Germline V gene lookup returns CDR1 MDHEN and CDR2 SYDVKM. The CDR3 spans 15 residues. Trimming stripped 4 bases from V and 6 bases from J, with 18 bases between. DNA of the CDR3: TGTGCCAGCAGTTCCCTAAATGACACGCGCCCTGAAGCTTTCTTT. Residues: CASSSLNDTRPEAFF.

The genes are TRBV5-5 and TRBJ2-5, with 7 bases lining up with TRBD2. The CDR3 has 15 amino acids. Trimming cost V 0 bases and J 3 bases; bases outside gene matches: 5. The germline gives CDR1 SGHKS, CDR2 YYEKEE (reference sequence). The CDR3 region is CASSLVAGGKETQYF. The CDR3 DNA is TGTGCCAGCAGCTTGGTAGCGGGCGGTAAAGAGACCCAGTACTTC. Full variable domain (remainder filled in from reference TRBV5-5 and TRBJ2-5): DAGVTQSPTHLIKTRGQQVTLRCSPISGHKSVSWYQQVLGQGPQFIFQYYEKEERGRGNFPDRFSARQFPNYSSELNVNALLLGDSALYLCASSLVAGGKETQYFGPGTRLLVL.

The chain recombines TRBV2 with TRBJ1-1; D is possibly TRBD1 (5 bases). Germline V gene lookup returns CDR1 SNHLY and CDR2 FYNNEI. The CDR3 is made up of 13 amino acids. The V end was cut by 0 bases, the J end by 7 bases, with 9 bases between. CDR3 sequence: CASSEAGHLEAFF. As DNA, the CDR3 is TGTGCCAGCAGTGAAGCGGGGCACCTTGAAGCTTTCTTT.

There are a few counts of this clone. The J gene is TRBJ2-4, the V gene TRBV19, with D tentatively TRBD2 (5 bases). This CDR3 comprises 16 residues. Germline V gives CDR1 LNHDA, CDR2 SQIVND (reference sequence). Deletions cut 7 bases from V and 7 bases from J, with 23 bases between. This chain's CDR3 is CASKPLASLGGNIQYF. Here the CDR3 DNA reads TGTGCCAGTAAGCCCCTTGCTAGCCTGGGTGGGAACATTCAGTACTTC.

The chain uses TRBV2 and TRBJ1-1, with D unclear. V shed 4 bases and J shed 2 bases, with 11 bases lying between them. Per germline, CDR1 SNHLY and CDR2 FYNNEI. The CDR3 spans 14 residues. CDR3 protein: CASSGLPGNTEAFF. In DNA form, the CDR3 reads TGTGCCAGCAGTGGTCTTCCAGGAAACACTGAAGCTTTCTTT. The full variable domain, completed using reference TRBV2 and TRBJ1-1, is EPEVTQTPSHQVTQMGQEVILRCVPISNHLYFYWYRQILGQKVEFLVSFYNNEISEKSEIFDDQFSVERPDGSNFTLKIRSTKLEDSAMYFCASSGLPGNTEAFFGQGTRLTVV.

The chain links TRBV30 to TRBJ1-3; D might be TRBD1 (6 bases). With 0 bases removed from V and 3 bases from J, the gap between germline ends came to 9 bases. The CDR3 is made up of 14 amino acids. CDR1 and CDR2 (germline): GTSNPN, SVGIG (reference sequence). The DNA of the CDR3 is TGTGCCTGGAGTGTGGGGGCGGATGGAAACACCATATATTTT. This sequence encodes CAWSVGADGNTIYF.